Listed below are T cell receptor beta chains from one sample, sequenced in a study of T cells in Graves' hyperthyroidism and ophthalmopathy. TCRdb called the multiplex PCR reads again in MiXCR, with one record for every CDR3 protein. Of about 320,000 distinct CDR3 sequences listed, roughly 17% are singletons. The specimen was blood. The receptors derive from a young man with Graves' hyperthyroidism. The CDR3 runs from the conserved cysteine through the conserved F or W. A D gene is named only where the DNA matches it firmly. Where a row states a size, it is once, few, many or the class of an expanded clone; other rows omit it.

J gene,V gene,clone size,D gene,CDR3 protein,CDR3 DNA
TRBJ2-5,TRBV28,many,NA,CASSFPSARSRRETQYF,TGTGCCAGCAGTTTCCCAAGCGCGCGCTCCCGCCGGGAGACCCAGTACTTC
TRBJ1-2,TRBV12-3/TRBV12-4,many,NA,CASSLTVGYTF,TGTGCCAGCAGTCTGACAGTTGGCTACACCTTC
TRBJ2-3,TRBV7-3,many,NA,CASSINLSDTQYF,TGTGCCAGCAGCATTAACTTGTCAGATACGCAGTATTTT
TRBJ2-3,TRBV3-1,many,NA,CASSQDAGVTDTQYF,TGTGCCAGCAGCCAAGATGCAGGGGTAACAGATACGCAGTATTTT
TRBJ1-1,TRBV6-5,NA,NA,CASRRTTGTEAFF,TGTGCCAGCAGGCGGACTACAGGCACTGAAGCTTTCTTT
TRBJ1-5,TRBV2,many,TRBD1,CASSQGAPGPQHF,TGTGCCAGCAGTCAGGGGGCGCCCGGGCCCCAGCATTTT
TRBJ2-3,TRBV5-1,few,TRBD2,CASSRRPGLAGVDTQYF,TGCGCCAGCAGCCGCCGACCGGGACTAGCGGGAGTGGATACGCAGTATTTT
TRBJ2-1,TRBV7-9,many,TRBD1,CASSLVLGQGAEQFF,TGTGCCAGCAGCTTAGTCCTGGGACAGGGGGCTGAGCAGTTCTTC
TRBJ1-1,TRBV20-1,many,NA,CSARGGRENDEAFF,TGCAGTGCTAGAGGGGGAAGGGAAAATGATGAAGCTTTCTTT
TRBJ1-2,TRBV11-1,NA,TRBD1,CASSFRDRVNYGYTF,TGTGCCAGCAGCTTCCGGGACAGGGTCAACTATGGCTACACCTTC
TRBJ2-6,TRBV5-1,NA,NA,CASGTTLAGANVLTF,TGCGCCAGCGGCACTACCCTGGCTGGGGCCAACGTCCTGACTTTC
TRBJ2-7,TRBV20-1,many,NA,CSARTASLSYEQYF,TGCAGTGCTAGGACTGCCTCCTTGAGCTACGAGCAGTACTTC
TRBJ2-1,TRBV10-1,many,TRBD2,CASSEVAGEDEQFF,TGCGCCAGCAGTGAAGTAGCGGGAGAGGATGAGCAGTTCTTC
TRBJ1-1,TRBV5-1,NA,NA,CASSFYICSAIPRDSEAFF,NA
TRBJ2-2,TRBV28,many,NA,CATYNTGELFF,TGTGCCACATATAACACCGGGGAGCTGTTTTTT
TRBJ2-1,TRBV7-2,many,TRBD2,CASSPRAGVNYNEQFF,TGTGCCAGCAGCCCCCGAGCGGGAGTAAACTACAATGAGCAGTTCTTC
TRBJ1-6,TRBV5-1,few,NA,CASSLERMYSPLHF,TGCGCCAGCAGCTTGGAACGGATGTATTCACCCCTCCACTTT
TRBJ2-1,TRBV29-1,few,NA,CSVVRHGSQYEQFF,TGCAGCGTTGTACGACACGGCAGCCAATATGAGCAGTTCTTC
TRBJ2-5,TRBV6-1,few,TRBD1,CASSEGQGLAETQYF,TGTGCCAGCAGTGAAGGACAGGGTTTGGCAGAGACCCAGTACTTC
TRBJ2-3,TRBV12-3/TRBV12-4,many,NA,CASSFGLIGNSDTQYF,TGTGCCAGCAGTTTCGGCCTGATCGGGAATTCAGATACGCAGTATTTT
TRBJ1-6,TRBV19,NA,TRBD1,CASRTGGSSPLHF,TGTGCCAGTAGGACAGGGGGCAGTTCACCCCTCCACTTT
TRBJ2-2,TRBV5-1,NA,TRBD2,CASSSLGGANTGELFF,TGCGCCAGCAGCTCCCTGGGAGGGGCCAACACCGGGGAGCTGTTTTTT
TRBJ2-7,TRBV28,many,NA,CASSRGGISYEQYF,TGTGCCAGCTCCCGTGGGGGGATATCCTACGAGCAGTACTTC
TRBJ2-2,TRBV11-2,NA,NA,CASSKQNTGELFF,TGTGCCAGCAGCAAACAGAACACCGGGGAGCTGTTTTTT
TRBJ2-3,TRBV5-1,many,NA,CASSSPPTDTQYF,TGCGCCAGCAGCTCCCCACCCACAGATACGCAGTATTTT
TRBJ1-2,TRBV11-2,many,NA,CASSLAGVYGYTF,TGTGCCAGCAGCTTAGCCGGGGTCTATGGCTACACCTTC
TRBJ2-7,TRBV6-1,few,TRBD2,CASSYRIQSSGSSYEQYF,TGTGCCAGCAGTTATAGGATACAATCTAGCGGTAGCTCCTACGAGCAGTACTTC
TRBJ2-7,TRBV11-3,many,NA,CASSLSQPSGYEQYF,TGTGCCAGCAGCTTGAGTCAGCCATCCGGCTACGAGCAGTACTTC
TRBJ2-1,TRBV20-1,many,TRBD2,CSASGLAGGNEQFF,TGCAGTGCTAGTGGGCTAGCGGGAGGCAATGAGCAGTTCTTC
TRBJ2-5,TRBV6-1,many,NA,CASRKRGEETQYF,TGTGCCAGCAGAAAGAGGGGTGAAGAGACCCAGTACTTC
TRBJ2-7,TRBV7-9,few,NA,CASSYGITYEQYF,TGTGCCAGCAGCTACGGGATAACCTACGAGCAGTACTTC
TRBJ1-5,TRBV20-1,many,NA,CSARERTTARSGLNQPQHF,TGCAGTGCTAGAGAGAGGACTACAGCGCGTTCCGGCCTGAATCAGCCCCAGCATTTT
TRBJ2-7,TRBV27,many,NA,CASSPDVRLYEQYF,TGTGCCAGCAGTCCGGACGTCCGCCTCTACGAGCAGTACTTC
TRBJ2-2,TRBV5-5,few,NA,CASSSQPPGELFF,TGTGCCAGCAGCTCCCAGCCTCCCGGGGAGCTGTTTTTT
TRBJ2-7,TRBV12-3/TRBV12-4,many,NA,CASTGQRALGEQYF,TGTGCCAGCACGGGGCAGCGAGCCTTGGGCGAGCAGTACTTC
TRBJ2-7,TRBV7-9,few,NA,CASSQLLAGEQYF,TGTGCCAGCAGCCAGTTACTAGCCGGCGAGCAGTACTTC
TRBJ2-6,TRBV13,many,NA,CASSPWGGGANVLTF,TGTGCCAGCAGTCCCTGGGGTGGTGGGGCCAACGTCCTGACTTTC
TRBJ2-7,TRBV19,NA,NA,CASSITVAGSYEQYF,TGTGCCAGTAGTATAACCGTGGCTGGATCCTACGAGCAGTACTTC
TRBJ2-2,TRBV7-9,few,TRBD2,CASSFRAGGPYTGELFF,TGTGCCAGCAGCTTTCGAGCGGGAGGGCCCTACACCGGGGAGCTGTTTTTT
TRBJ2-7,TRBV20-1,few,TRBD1,CSARPGTGLVYEQYF,TGCAGTGCTCGACCCGGGACAGGGCTTGTATACGAGCAGTACTTC
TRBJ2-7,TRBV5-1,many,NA,CASSLLVASSSYEQYF,TGCGCCAGCAGCTTGCTCGTGGCATCAAGCTCCTACGAGCAGTACTTC
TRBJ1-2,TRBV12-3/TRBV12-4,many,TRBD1,CASSQGQFLGYTF,TGTGCCAGCAGTCAGGGACAGTTTCTTGGCTACACCTTC
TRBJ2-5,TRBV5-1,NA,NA,CASSRDSGGETQYF,TGCGCCAGTTCCCGGGACTCTGGAGGAGAGACCCAGTACTTC
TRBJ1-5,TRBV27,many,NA,CASSVQAGGGQPQHF,TGTGCCAGCAGTGTTCAGGCAGGCGGGGGTCAGCCCCAGCATTTT
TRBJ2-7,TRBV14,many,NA,CASSQEAASSYYEQYF,TGTGCCAGCAGCCAAGAGGCGGCTTCCTCCTACTACGAGCAGTACTTC
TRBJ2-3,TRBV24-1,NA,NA,CATSATRDTQYF,TGTGCCACCAGTGCTACCCGGGACACGCAGTATTTT
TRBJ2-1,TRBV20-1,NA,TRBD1,CSATDRGWVEFF,TGCAGTGCTACGGACAGGGGATGGGTAGAGTTCTTC
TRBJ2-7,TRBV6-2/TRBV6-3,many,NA,CASLFGGPSNEQYF,TGTGCCAGCCTATTTGGAGGGCCGAGCAACGAGCAGTACTTC
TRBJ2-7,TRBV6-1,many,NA,CASSSGGGSSYEQYF,TGTGCCAGCAGTTCCGGGGGCGGGAGCTCCTACGAGCAGTACTTC